A single sample is the source of the 10 T cell receptor beta chains below, sequenced in a study of blood T cell repertoires in COVID-19. Using immunoSEQ multiplex PCR, the repertoire was profiled, and TCRdb retains in-frame clones only, with some absent. The sample has 60,000 to 85,000 clones; around 78% are singletons. The material sequenced was peripheral blood. The origin of the receptors is a human donor in a cohort sampled during active COVID-19.

This clone was found a few times. J is TRBJ2-2 and V is TRBV4-3; possible D gene TRBD1, 6 bases. V lost 5 bases, J lost 4 bases, and 14 bases lay in between. Looked up from germline, CDR1 is LGHNA and CDR2 is YSLEER. This CDR3 is built from 15 residues. Here the CDR3 reads CASSALGGVTGELFF. DNA for the CDR3: TGCGCCAGCAGCGCACTAGGGGGTGTCACCGGGGAGCTGTTTTTT.

This chain links TRBV6-5 with TRBJ2-7, with 7 bases lining up with TRBD2. CDR1 MNHEY and CDR2 SVGAGI come from the germline V gene. CDR3 length: 14 amino acids. After removal of 7 bases from V and 2 bases from J, the junction contained 8 bases not matched to a gene. CDR3 sequence reads: CASTASGKTYEQYF. Here the CDR3 DNA reads TGTGCCAGCACCGCTAGCGGCAAGACCTACGAGCAGTACTTC.

In nucleotides, the CDR3 is TGTGCCAGCAGCTCTACAACTAGCCCAACCACCGGGGAGCTGTTTTTT. It translates to CASSSTTSPTTGELFF. This chain uses TRBV7-9 with TRBJ2-2; maybe TRBD2 (6 bases). CDR1 is SEHNR, CDR2 FQNEAQ, per germline (reference sequence). Between the trimmed V and J ends, which lost 4 bases and 4 bases, there was a span of 16 bases. The CDR3 consists of 16 residues.

The chain joins TRBV19 to TRBJ2-1, with TRBD1 matching over 9 bases. The CDR3 is 17 amino acids. Trimming cost V 2 bases and J 13 bases; bases outside gene matches: 18. Germline-derived CDR1 and CDR2 are LNHDA and SQIVND (reference sequence). The CDR3 DNA reads as TGTGCCAGTAGTATATGGGGAGGACAGGGGCCGGACAATGTCCAGTTCTTC. Encoded protein: CASSIWGGQGPDNVQFF. Complete variable domain (other parts from reference TRBV19 and TRBJ2-1): DGGITQSPKYLFRKEGQNVTLSCEQNLNHDAMYWYRQDPGQGLRLIYYSQIVNDFQKGDIAEGYSVSREKKESFPLTVTSAQKNPTAFYLCASSIWGGQGPDNVQFFGPGTRLTVL.

This sequence joins TRBV18 and TRBJ2-5; D not resolved. The V and J ends lost 3 bases and 4 bases respectively, with 9 bases between them. The CDR3 covers 13 residues. Germline V gene lookup returns CDR1 KGHSH and CDR2 LQKENI. Here the CDR3 reads CASSPLQAETQYF. CDR3 nucleotide sequence: TGTGCCAGCTCACCGTTGCAAGCAGAGACCCAGTACTTC.

The chain joins TRBV9 to TRBJ1-1, with 7 nucleotides matching TRBD1. In germline, CDR1 is SGDLS, CDR2 YYNGEE. This CDR3 contains 15 residues. V lost 4 bases to trimming and J lost 5 bases; unmatched junction nucleotides: 11. The DNA of the CDR3 is TGTGCCAGCAGCTCGAGACAGGGCAGAAGGACTGAAGCTTTCTTT. It translates to CASSSRQGRRTEAFF.

The chain couples TRBV9 to TRBJ1-2; the match to TRBD1 covers 7 bases. The CDR3 totals 16 residues. V was pared by 0 bases and J by 3 bases, with 8 bases of the junction left unmatched. The V gene's germline CDR1 is SGDLS and CDR2 YYNGEE. The CDR3 region has the DNA TGTGCCAGCAGCGTAGATGGGGACAGACCTTACTATGGCTACACCTTC. Amino acid sequence: CASSVDGDRPYYGYTF.

The chain couples TRBV18 to TRBJ2-3; D is unclear. Germline lookup yields CDR1 KGHSH and CDR2 LQKENI. V was pared by 2 bases and J by 0 bases, with 9 bases between. The CDR3 has 15 residues. For the CDR3, the DNA is TGTGCCAGCTCACCAGAGGTTTGGAGCACAGATACGCAGTATTTT. Translated, it gives CASSPEVWSTDTQYF.

The V and J genes are TRBV7-8 and TRBJ2-3, with TRBD2 matching 11 bases. V shed 5 bases, J shed 4 bases, and the junction held 5 bases outside the gene matches. Germline V gene data show CDR1 as SGHVS and CDR2 as FQNEAQ. CDR3 size: 15 residues. The DNA of the CDR3 is TGTGCCAGCAGCCAGACTAGCGGGAACCCAGATACGCAGTATTTT. The encoded protein is CASSQTSGNPDTQYF.

The rearrangement links TRBV2 to TRBJ2-1, with 8 bases lining up with TRBD2. The CDR3 runs 13 residues. With V trimmed by 3 bases and J by 9 bases, 4 bases remained unmatched. Germline V gives CDR1 SNHLY, CDR2 FYNNEI. Here the CDR3 reads CASSDGRAGEQFF. CDR3 in DNA: TGTGCCAGCAGTGACGGGAGGGCCGGTGAGCAGTTCTTC.